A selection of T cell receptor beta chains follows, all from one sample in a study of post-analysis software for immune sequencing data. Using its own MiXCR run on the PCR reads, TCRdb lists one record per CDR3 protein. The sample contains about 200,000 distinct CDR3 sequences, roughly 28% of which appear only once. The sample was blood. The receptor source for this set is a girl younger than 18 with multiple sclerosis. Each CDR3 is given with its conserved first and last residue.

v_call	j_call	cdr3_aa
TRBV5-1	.	CASSPRPSSGTRGPYEQYF
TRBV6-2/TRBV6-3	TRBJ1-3	CASSSRDSSGNTIYF
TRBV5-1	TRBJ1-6	CASSLRGVGDSPLHF
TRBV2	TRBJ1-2	CASNPTYGYTF
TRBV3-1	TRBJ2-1	CTSSQSGLAGGPPVNEQFF
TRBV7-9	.	CASSTGLVGETQYF
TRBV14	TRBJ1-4	CASSRWGRGSNEKLFF
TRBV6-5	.	CASSFSPGTRGEQYF
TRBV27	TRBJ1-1	CASSFLRTVNTEAFF
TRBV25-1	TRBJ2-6	CASSGQGAGANVLTF
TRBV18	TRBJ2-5	CASSPTLLAGQETQYF
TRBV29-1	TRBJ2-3	CSVEWGQGASDTQYF
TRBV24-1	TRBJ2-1	CATSDLGGMVPNEQFF
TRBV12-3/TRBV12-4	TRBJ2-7	CASTLTGGSYEQYF
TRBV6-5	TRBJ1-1	CASSYSEVLDTEAFF
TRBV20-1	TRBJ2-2	CSARESIVAGELFF